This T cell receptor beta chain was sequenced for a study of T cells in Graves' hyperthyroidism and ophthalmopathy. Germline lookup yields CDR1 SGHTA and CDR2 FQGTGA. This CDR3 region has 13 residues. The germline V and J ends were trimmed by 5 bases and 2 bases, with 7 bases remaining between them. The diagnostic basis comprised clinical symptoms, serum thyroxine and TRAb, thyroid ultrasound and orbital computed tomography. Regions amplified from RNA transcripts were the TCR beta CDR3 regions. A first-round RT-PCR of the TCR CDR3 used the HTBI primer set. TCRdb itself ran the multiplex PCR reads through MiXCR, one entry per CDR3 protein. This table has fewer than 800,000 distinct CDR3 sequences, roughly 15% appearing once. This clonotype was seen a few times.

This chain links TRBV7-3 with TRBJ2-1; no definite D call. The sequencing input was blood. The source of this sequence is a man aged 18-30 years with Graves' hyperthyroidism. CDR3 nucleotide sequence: TGTGCCAGCAGCATACCACCCTACAATGAGCAGTTCTTC. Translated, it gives CASSIPPYNEQFF.